The 10 T cell receptor beta chains listed next were all sequenced from one sample in a study of shared clonotypes between healthy human individuals. Generated by immunoSEQ multiplex PCR, the TCRdb table keeps only in-frame clones and is missing some. The sample yields approximately 2,200,000 clones, about 92% seen once. Naive CD8 populations comprised CD45RO-negative cells positively selected for CCR7, excluding terminally differentiated effector memory CD45RA+ cells. Specimen: naive CD8+ T cells from PBMCs. Receptors originate from a young man in good health. Some clones in this sample may be carry-over from other donors' samples.

The chain recombines TRBV6-6 with TRBJ2-7; D possibly corresponds to TRBD1 (5 bases). The CDR3 spans 13 residues. The V and J ends lost 4 bases and 2 bases respectively, with 9 bases between them. Germline V CDR1 and CDR2: MNHNY, SVGAGI (reference sequence). The CDR3 sequence is CASSLTATYEQYF. The CDR3 DNA reads as TGTGCCAGCAGTTTGACAGCGACCTACGAGCAGTACTTC.

This chain joins TRBV5-1 and TRBJ2-2; D is perhaps TRBD2 (5 bases). The germline V gene encodes CDR1 SGHRS and CDR2 YFSETQ. V was pared by 3 bases and J by 0 bases, with 18 bases between. The length of the CDR3 is 18 residues. The CDR3 region is CASSSHRQRSANTGELFF. The CDR3 DNA reads TGCGCCAGCAGCTCACACCGTCAGCGGAGCGCGAACACCGGGGAGCTGTTTTTT.

The chain combines TRBV28 with TRBJ2-5; possibly TRBD1 or TRBD2 for D (6 bases each). CDR3 length: 14 residues. Deletions cut 3 bases from V and 5 bases from J, with 13 bases between. CDR1 is MDHEN, CDR2 SYDVKM, per germline. The CDR3 spells CASSFAGAGETQYF. Here the CDR3 DNA reads TGTGCCAGCAGTTTTGCAGGGGCGGGGGAGACCCAGTACTTC.

V and J are TRBV11-2 and TRBJ2-7; TRBD2 might be the D (5 bases). The germline V gene encodes CDR1 SGHAT and CDR2 FQNNGV. This CDR3 has 12 amino acids. With 1 base removed from V and 9 bases from J, the gap between germline ends came to 10 bases. The CDR3 nucleotides are TGTGCCAGCAGCTTAGGAGGGCTAGGGCAGTACTTC. This sequence encodes CASSLGGLGQYF.

This sequence joins TRBV7-9 and TRBJ1-4; D is perhaps TRBD1 (6 bases). The CDR3 is 19 residues long. Trimming stripped 1 base from V and 7 bases from J, with 25 bases between. Per germline, CDR1 SEHNR and CDR2 FQNEAQ (reference sequence). The CDR3 region has the DNA TGTGCCAGCAGCTTAGTGCTGGTGCAGGGGATTCCTCTATTTGAAAAACTGTTTTTT. It codes for CASSLVLVQGIPLFEKLFF.

The chain recombines TRBV2 with TRBJ2-4; 12 bases align to TRBD2. Trimming at V came to 4 bases and at J to 3 bases, leaving 13 bases not matched to a gene. Germline V lookup: CDR1 SNHLY, CDR2 FYNNEI. The CDR3 length is 19 residues. The CDR3 loop is CASSAGPSGRAFGKNIQYF. CDR3 sequence (DNA): TGTGCCAGCAGTGCAGGGCCTAGCGGGAGGGCCTTTGGCAAAAACATTCAGTACTTC.

The gene calls are TRBV7-8 and TRBJ2-3; D is ambiguous. The CDR3 spans 17 residues. Germline assignment: CDR1 SGHVS and CDR2 FQNEAQ. V lost 6 bases and J lost 6, with 25 bases in between. CDR3 sequence: CASSSPGSSSRMDTQYF. The CDR3 region has the DNA TGTGCCAGCAGTTCCCCGGGTAGTAGCTCCCGAATGGATACGCAGTATTTT.

The table lists this clone with a count of one. The rearrangement joins TRBV10-1 to TRBJ2-2; no clear D. V lost 4 bases to trimming and J lost 8 bases, with 14 bases between them. CDR3 length equals 14 residues. The germline CDR1 and CDR2 sequences are WNHNN and SYGVQD (reference sequence). The CDR3 nucleotides read TGCGCCAGCAGTGCCGACGCCGCAGGAGGGGAGCTGTTTTTT. Translation: CASSADAAGGELFF.

This clone was recorded once. The chain is built from TRBV7-9 and TRBJ1-1, with D unclear. The CDR3 sequence is 15 residues long. Per the germline V gene, CDR1 is SEHNR and CDR2 is FQNEAQ (reference sequence). V was shortened by 1 base and J by 1 base, with 10 bases between the two germline ends. This CDR3 is CASSLGRPGNTEAFF. CDR3 coding DNA: TGTGCCAGCAGCTTAGGACGGCCGGGGAACACTGAAGCTTTCTTT.

J is TRBJ1-2 and V is TRBV9, with a tentative D call TRBD1 (6 bases). The germline gives CDR1 SGDLS, CDR2 YYNGEE. The CDR3 consists of 17 residues. The V end was cut by 2 bases, the J end by 3 bases, with 20 bases between. The CDR3 bases are TGTGCCAGCAGCGTCGGACAGAAAATGGTGGTCGACTATGGCTACACCTTC. Translating it yields CASSVGQKMVVDYGYTF.